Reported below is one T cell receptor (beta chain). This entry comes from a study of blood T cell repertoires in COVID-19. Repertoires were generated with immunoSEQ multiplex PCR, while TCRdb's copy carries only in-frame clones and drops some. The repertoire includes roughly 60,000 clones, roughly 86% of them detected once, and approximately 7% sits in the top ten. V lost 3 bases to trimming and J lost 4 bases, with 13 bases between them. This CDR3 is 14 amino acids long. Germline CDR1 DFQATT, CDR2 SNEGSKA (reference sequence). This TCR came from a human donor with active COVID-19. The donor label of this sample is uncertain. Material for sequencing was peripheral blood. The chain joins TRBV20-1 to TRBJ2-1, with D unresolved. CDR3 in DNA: TGCAGTGCTAGTATCGGCTCAGGATACAATGAGCAGTTCTTC. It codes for CSASIGSGYNEQFF.